These T cell receptor beta chains were read from a single sample in a study of blood T cell repertoires in COVID-19. Sequencing used immunoSEQ multiplex PCR; TCRdb keeps in-frame clones, though not all of them. The sample has 150,000 to 200,000 clones, around 73% seen once; the top ten hold around 15%. Sample: PBMCs or T cells enriched from blood (not recorded which). The source of these receptors is a woman between 50 and 59 years old who had recovered from COVID-19. Both conserved end residues are part of each CDR3. D genes are given only for firm matches. Clone size, where shown, is once, few, many, or a class for clones that have expanded.

clone size	J gene	V gene	D gene	CDR3 DNA	CDR3 protein
.	TRBJ1-1	TRBV5-1	.	TGCGCCAGCATCCCGAGCGCGACCGGGGGTCCGATTACTGAAGCTTTCTTT	CASIPSATGGPITEAFF
.	TRBJ2-1	TRBV21-1	.	TGTGCCAGCAGCAAGGGGGGGGATCCATACAATGAGCAGTTCTTC	CASSKGGDPYNEQFF
.	TRBJ2-2	TRBV24-1	TRBD2	TGTGCCACCAGTGATTTTTCGACAGGGACAGGACTAGCGGGAACCGGGGAGCTGTTTTTT	CATSDFSTGTGLAGTGELFF
once	TRBJ2-3	TRBV14	TRBD1	TGTGCCAGCAGCGGGACAGGGTGGACAGATACGCAGTATTTT	CASSGTGWTDTQYF
.	TRBJ1-2	TRBV5-1	.	TGCGCCAGCAGCTTGGCGGGGACACCCACCGATGGCTACACCTTC	CASSLAGTPTDGYTF
.	TRBJ2-5	TRBV5-4	.	TGTGCCAGCAGCTTGGGGGGGGCTGCGGGAGTTGGGGAGACCCAGTACTTC	CASSLGGAAGVGETQYF
few	TRBJ1-5	TRBV30	TRBD1	TGTGCCTGGAGTTTACAGGGGGATCAGCCCCAGCATTTT	CAWSLQGDQPQHF
.	TRBJ1-6	TRBV6-6	.	TGTGCCAGCAGTTCACAGGGTATTGGGGATTCACCCCTCCACTTT	CASSSQGIGDSPLHF
once	TRBJ2-5	TRBV5-6	.	TGTGCCAGCAGCGACGGCTTGAGGGAGGTACGAGAGACCCAGTACTTC	CASSDGLREVRETQYF
.	TRBJ2-4	TRBV4-2	.	TGTGCCAGCAGCCAAGTTGGCGCCAAAAACATTCAGTACTTC	CASSQVGAKNIQYF
few	TRBJ1-3	TRBV9	.	TGTGCCAGCAGCGTAGATCTTGACAGCCTCTCTGGAAACACCATATATTTT	CASSVDLDSLSGNTIYF
.	TRBJ2-7	TRBV7-2	TRBD2	TGTGCCAGCCTCCCCGGGAGCGGGAGTTACGAGCAGTACTTC	CASLPGSGSYEQYF
.	TRBJ1-1	TRBV7-9	.	TGTGCCAGCAGCTTAGACAGACAGGACATGAACACTGAAGCTTTCTTT	CASSLDRQDMNTEAFF
.	TRBJ1-2	TRBV4-2	TRBD1	TGTGCCAGCAGCCAAGCGGACAGGGTGGGCGCGCACTATGGCTACACCTTC	CASSQADRVGAHYGYTF
.	TRBJ1-2	TRBV6-5	TRBD1	TGTGCCAGCAGTTTCACGACCCGACAGGGGGGCTACACCTTC	CASSFTTRQGGYTF
.	TRBJ2-7	TRBV9	TRBD1	TGTGCCAGCAGCCCGCAGGGACAGCAAGGCTACGAGCAGTACTTC	CASSPQGQQGYEQYF
.	TRBJ1-2	TRBV2	.	TGTGCCAGCAGTGAACGAACGGGACACACCTATGGCTACACCTTC	CASSERTGHTYGYTF
.	TRBJ2-3	TRBV19	TRBD2	TGTGCCAGTAAACTCGGGAGGGCCACAGATACGCAGTATTTT	CASKLGRATDTQYF
.	TRBJ2-7	TRBV4-2	.	TGTGCCAGCAGCCAGGTGGGAGGTTACGAGCAGTACTTC	CASSQVGGYEQYF
.	TRBJ2-3	TRBV7-9	TRBD1	TGTGCCAGCACCCTATCCCGCGACAGGGGCTACACAGATACGCAGTATTTT	CASTLSRDRGYTDTQYF
.	TRBJ1-5	TRBV18	TRBD1	TGTGCCAGCTCACTCCTGGACAGGGATCAGCCCCAGCATTTT	CASSLLDRDQPQHF
.	TRBJ2-5	TRBV28	.	TGTGCCAGCAGTCCGGCCCTTGGAGGGCAAGAGACCCAGTACTTC	CASSPALGGQETQYF
.	TRBJ2-5	TRBV4-2	TRBD2	TGTGCCAGCAGCCCAGGAGGGACTAGCGGGAGTGAGACCCAGTACTTC	CASSPGGTSGSETQYF
.	TRBJ2-1	TRBV5-4	TRBD2	TGTGCCAGCAGCTTGTCGTCTCGGACTAGTCGTGAGCAGTTCTTC	CASSLSSRTSREQFF
.	TRBJ2-4	TRBV6-5	TRBD2	TGTGCCAGCAGTAAACGCTGGACTAGCGGGGACATTCAGTACTTC	CASSKRWTSGDIQYF
.	TRBJ2-3	TRBV7-3	TRBD2	TGTGCCAGCGTTTTTAACCGTGAGTCGCTAGCGGTCACAGATACGCAGTATTTT	CASVFNRESLAVTDTQYF
.	TRBJ1-1	TRBV28	TRBD1	TGTGCCAGCAGCGAACCAGGGGGCCCCATGAACACTGAAGCTTTCTTT	CASSEPGGPMNTEAFF
.	TRBJ2-1	TRBV9	TRBD1	TGTGCCAGCAGCGCGGAAATGGGACAGGGCGCCTACAATGAGCAGTTCTTC	CASSAEMGQGAYNEQFF
.	TRBJ2-1	TRBV7-8	.	TGTGCCAGCAGCTCCCGGGTAGTGGGCTACAATGAGCAGTTCTTC	CASSSRVVGYNEQFF
.	TRBJ2-3	TRBV2	TRBD2	TGTGCCAGCAGGATCGGACTAGCGCAGAGCACAGATACGCAGTATTTT	CASRIGLAQSTDTQYF
once	TRBJ1-2	TRBV7-2	.	TGTGCCAGCAGCCTCGAGGGGGAGATCTATGGCTACACCTTC	CASSLEGEIYGYTF
.	TRBJ2-3	TRBV11-2	TRBD2	TGTGCCAGCAGCTTAGGGAGCGGGAGGTCAGATACGCAGTATTTT	CASSLGSGRSDTQYF
.	TRBJ2-2	TRBV7-2	TRBD2	TGTGCCAGCAGCTTTTACGGGAGTCCGGCGGGGGGCGGGGAGCTGTTTTTT	CASSFYGSPAGGGELFF
.	TRBJ2-7	TRBV20-1	TRBD1	TGCAGTGCTAGTGGGGGACAGAACTACGAGCAGTACTTC	CSASGGQNYEQYF
few	TRBJ1-4	TRBV14	.	TGTGCCAGCAGCCATGGCAGAAATGAAAAACTGTTTTTT	CASSHGRNEKLFF
.	TRBJ2-7	TRBV6-1	TRBD2	TGTGCCAGCAGTGAATCCCCGAGCGGGAGCGGAAGATACGAGCAGTACTTC	CASSESPSGSGRYEQYF
.	TRBJ2-1	TRBV6-5	TRBD2	TGTGCCAGCAGTTACTCTAGCGGGAGGGCCGGTGAGCAGTTCTTC	CASSYSSGRAGEQFF
.	TRBJ2-3	TRBV19	.	TGTGCCAGTAGTAGGGTGGGCCGCACAGATACGCAGTATTTT	CASSRVGRTDTQYF
.	TRBJ2-7	TRBV10-3	TRBD2	TGTGCCATTGGACTAGCGGGAGTATACGAGCAGTACTTC	CAIGLAGVYEQYF
.	TRBJ1-2	TRBV19	.	TGTGCCAGTAGCCCCGCGCCGGGTTACCACTATGGCTACACCTTC	CASSPAPGYHYGYTF
.	TRBJ1-2	TRBV27	.	TGTGCCAGCTTTCCCCGGGGGGGGGTAGGCTATGGCTACACCTTC	CASFPRGGVGYGYTF